This T cell receptor beta chain comes out of a study of a mutant IDH1 vaccine in newly diagnosed glioma (TCRdb year 2021). For the wider study: Vaccination started 4-6 weeks after radiotherapy alone, or was given together with temozolomide cycles in the groups whose treatment included chemotherapy. The week-35 safety follow-up was designated visit V12, and the week-47 end of study was designated visit V13. Peripheral blood was drawn at six visits: V03 (baseline), V05, V07, V10, V12 and V13. Of the 32 patients who were treated, about 62% were male and 37.5% were female, and the mean age was around 43 years. Prior to enrollment, patients had been given standard therapy consisting of radiotherapy alone, temozolomide alone, or radiochemotherapy with temozolomide, with the combination given to most patients. Longitudinal TCRB deep sequencing was performed for about two dozen treated patients wherever samples were available for exploratory analyses. The paper as a whole reports these results and caveats: The authors stated that sample limitations prevented analyses of patient blood samples from being reproduced. PBMC samples for TCRB deep sequencing were selected based on availability. Pseudoprogression appeared unrelated to alterations in the top peripheral T cell clonotypes detected by TCRB sequencing. Immune responses induced by the vaccine were seen in roughly 92% of patients across multiple MHC alleles.

At the junction V is shortened by 4 bases and J by 4 bases; bases outside the gene matches: 2. Spanning cysteine to phenylalanine, the CDR3 consists of 14 amino acids. This entry keeps only the CDR3 DNA: 42 bases, framed from base 1. The CDR1 and CDR2 encoded by the germline V gene are SGHRS and YFSETQ. This clone was seen more than once but under ten times. Which antigen it targets is not known. No clone much larger than this one lies a single base away; base qualities are absent. The time point label of this sample denotes: week 35, safety follow-up. Each vaccine dose was 300 ug of a 20-mer mutant IDH1 peptide in Montanide, given subcutaneously with topical imiquimod. Eight vaccinations were administered to patients in weeks 1, 3, 5, 7, 11, 15, 19 and 23, corresponding to visits V03 through V10. The donors had newly diagnosed IDH1-mutant astrocytomas of WHO grade 3 or 4 that showed loss of nuclear ATRX. The samples were drawn from NOA16, a multicentre, single-arm, open-label phase I trial in Germany that tested a mutant IDH1 peptide vaccine in humans for the first time. The DNeasy Blood and Tissue Kit was used to extract genomic DNA from EDTA blood for TCRB sequencing.

Receptors were amplified or captured by the immunoSEQ multiplex PCR assay. Rearranged TCR beta chain sequences were amplified with the hsTCRB Kit following the manufacturer's protocol. Sequencing of TCRB libraries was carried out on an Illumina MiSeq. On the authors' methods: The kit vendor's proprietary platform handled demultiplexing, trimming and gene mapping. TCRdb provides this immuneACCESS table in a form limited to in-frame rearrangements. Some clones are lacking; in checked studies, under half of them reflect an unresolved V gene, and why the rest are absent is not known. V and J calls and clone size are those listed in that table; D and trimming were worked out from the DNA. The sample has more than 35,000 clones on record, under 90% of them singletons. 4.5% to 6% of the sample is taken by the ten largest.

The sequence came from a woman in her thirties or forties with glioma. Some clones in this sample may be carry-over from other donors' samples. Rearrangement joined TRBV5-1 to TRBJ1-4, with 9 bases matching TRBD1. The input for sequencing was PBMCs, taken from a glioma patient whose treatment included an IDH1 peptide vaccine. CDR3 loop: CASSTTGGNEKLFF. The base sequence is TGCGCCAGCAGCACGACAGGGGGTAATGAAAAACTGTTTTTT. Here the CDR3 is joined to the reference TRBV5-1 and TRBJ1-4 genes, and the full variable domain is: KAGVTQTPRYLIKTRGQQVTLSCSPISGHRSVSWYQQTPGQGLQFLFEYFSETQRNKGNFPGRFSGRQFSNSRSEMNVSTLELGDSALYLCASSTTGGNEKLFFGSGTQLSVL.